These 30 T cell receptor beta chains were all obtained from the same sample, sequenced in a study of T cell responses to AZD1222 COVID-19 vaccine. Assay: immunoSEQ multiplex PCR; the TCRdb copy retains only in-frame clones and omits some. The data show tens of thousands of clones, 90% to 95% seen once. The sample was peripheral blood, taken 28 days after the second AZD1222 dose. These receptors all come from an adult who received the AZD1222 COVID-19 vaccine.

The chain has TRBV2 and TRBJ2-7; the D gene could be TRBD1 or TRBD2 (5 bases each). The CDR3 has 14 amino acids. Germline V lookup: CDR1 SNHLY, CDR2 FYNNEI. Trimming stripped 8 bases from V and 4 bases from J, with 18 bases between. The CDR3 loop reads CASHEGLDPYEQYF. The DNA of the CDR3 is TGTGCCAGCCATGAGGGGTTAGACCCGTACGAGCAGTACTTC.

The chain couples TRBV9 to TRBJ1-6; D is perhaps TRBD1 (6 bases). Germline lookup yields CDR1 SGDLS and CDR2 YYNGEE. The CDR3 has 14 amino acids. V lost 4 bases to trimming and J lost 6 bases, with 11 bases between them. The DNA for the CDR3 is TGTGCCAGCAGCCCCCGAGGGGGTAATTCACCCCTCCACTTT. Its protein is CASSPRGGNSPLHF.

This rearrangement joins TRBV11-2 to TRBJ2-3; tentatively, D is TRBD1 or TRBD2 (6 bases each). The V gene's germline CDR1 is SGHAT and CDR2 FQNNGV. V lost 5 bases, J lost 7 bases, and 19 bases lay in between. The CDR3 length is 15 residues. The CDR3 region has the DNA TGTGCCAGCAGCGGGTTAGGGGGGAAGCAGAATACGCAGTATTTT. The encoded protein is CASSGLGGKQNTQYF.

This rearrangement joins TRBV6-5 to TRBJ1-4; no firm D call. With 0 bases removed from V and 0 bases from J, the gap between germline ends came to 8 bases. This CDR3 region has 16 residues. Germline CDR1 MNHEY, CDR2 SVGAGI. As DNA, the CDR3 is TGTGCCAGCAGTTACTCGAACGGTGCAACTAATGAAAAACTGTTTTTT. Residues: CASSYSNGATNEKLFF.

The chain uses TRBV10-2 and TRBJ1-1; D is perhaps TRBD1 (5 bases). This CDR3 contains 12 residues. V dropped 10 bases and J dropped 1 base, with 10 bases sitting between them. Germline CDR1 WSHSY, CDR2 SAAADI. The CDR3 coding sequence is TGCGCCACCGGGAGGGGGAACACTGAAGCTTTCTTT. Protein sequence: CATGRGNTEAFF.

The table lists this clone with a count of one. V gene TRBV30 combines with J gene TRBJ1-4; D is unresolved. Germline V gene data show CDR1 as GTSNPN and CDR2 as SVGIG (reference sequence). This CDR3 spans 11 amino acids. Trimming left V 1 base short and J 7 bases short, with 4 bases between. Here the CDR3 reads CAWSEGEKLFF. CDR3 bases: TGTGCCTGGAGTGAAGGTGAAAAACTGTTTTTT.

The rearrangement uses TRBV7-9 and TRBJ1-2; maybe TRBD1 (5 bases). This CDR3 region has 12 residues. Looked up from germline, CDR1 is SEHNR and CDR2 is FQNEAQ (reference sequence). V lost 6 bases to trimming and J lost 8 bases, with 13 bases between them. CDR3 bases: TGTGCCAGCAGGCGTTCCGAGGGGGGCTACACCTTC. It specifies CASRRSEGGYTF.

The rearrangement joins TRBV7-6 to TRBJ2-2, with 7 bases aligning to TRBD2. Germline CDR1 SGHVS, CDR2 FNYEAQ. With 5 bases clipped from V and 2 bases from J, the junction kept 5 bases outside the gene matches. The CDR3 length is 15 residues. The CDR3: CASSTPGLNTGELFF. CDR3 DNA sequence: TGTGCCAGCAGCACCCCGGGACTAAACACCGGGGAGCTGTTTTTT.

The genes are TRBV7-2 and TRBJ2-7; D is unresolved. Trimming removed 3 bases from V and 10 bases from J, with 16 bases in between. CDR1 and CDR2 from the germline V gene are SGHTA and FQGNSA. CDR3 length: 13 residues. The CDR3 region is CASSLTNPTSQYF. Written as DNA, the CDR3 is TGTGCCAGCAGCTTGACCAATCCTACGAGCCAGTACTTC. The complete variable domain, with remaining parts taken from reference TRBV7-2 and TRBJ2-7, reads GAGVSQSPSNKVTEKGKDVELRCDPISGHTALYWYRQSLGQGLEFLIYFQGNSAPDKSGLPSDRFSAERTGGSVSTLTIQRTQQEDSAVYLCASSLTNPTSQYFGPGTRLTVT.

This chain connects TRBV19 to TRBJ1-5; TRBD1 is a possible D gene (6 bases). Germline V gene data show CDR1 as LNHDA and CDR2 as SQIVND (reference sequence). CDR3 size: 15 residues. V was shortened by 8 bases and J by 7 bases, with 21 bases between the two germline ends. The CDR3 DNA reads TGTGCCAGTCGCTACCAATCACAGGGAGGGCAGCCCCAGCATTTT. Translated: CASRYQSQGGQPQHF.

The chain joins TRBV19 to TRBJ2-2; a possible D gene is TRBD1 (5 bases). Germline loops: CDR1 LNHDA, CDR2 SQIVND (reference sequence). CDR3 length equals 14 residues. Trimming left V 2 bases short and J 7 bases short, with 11 bases between. DNA of the CDR3: TGTGCCAGTAGTATACAGGGTTCCAGCGGGGAGCTGTTTTTT. It is translated as CASSIQGSSGELFF.

The V gene is TRBV25-1, the J gene TRBJ1-6; a weak D match, TRBD1 (6 bases). The length of the CDR3 is 12 residues. The germline gives CDR1 MGHDK, CDR2 SYGVNS. V lost 10 bases to trimming and J lost 14 bases, with 18 bases between them. The CDR3: CATATGSLTLHF. As DNA, the CDR3 is TGTGCCACTGCGACAGGATCCCTCACCCTCCACTTT.

This clone was recorded a few times. This chain uses TRBV7-6 with TRBJ2-2; D not resolved. This CDR3 is built from 13 residues. V gave up 5 bases and J gave up 5 bases, with 9 bases separating them. Per the germline V gene, CDR1 is SGHVS and CDR2 is FNYEAQ. CDR3 DNA sequence: TGTGCCAGCAGCCCCTTACGGACCGGGGAGCTGTTTTTT. This translates into CASSPLRTGELFF.

The CDR3 spells CASHLRQGATEAFF. The CDR3 DNA reads TGTGCCAGTCACTTAAGGCAGGGGGCAACTGAAGCTTTCTTT. This chain links TRBV19 with TRBJ1-1; 8 bases line up with TRBD1. The CDR3 contains 14 residues. Germline V gene sequence: CDR1 LNHDA, CDR2 SQIVND (reference sequence). The V and J ends lost 8 bases and 5 bases, in that order; junction bases with no gene match: 10.

CDR3 amino acids: CASSLQPSGRGAYEQYF. The CDR3 nucleotides read TGTGCCAGCAGCTTGCAACCTAGCGGGAGAGGCGCCTACGAGCAGTACTTC. The V gene is TRBV5-4, the J gene TRBJ2-7, with TRBD2 matching 10 bases. Germline values: CDR1 SGHNT, CDR2 YYREEE (reference sequence). CDR3 length: 17 residues. After removal of 1 base from V and 2 bases from J, the junction contained 9 bases not matched to a gene.

Only a few counts were recorded for this clone. V and J are TRBV10-2 and TRBJ2-7; TRBD1 matches 9 bases. Germline V CDR1 and CDR2: WSHSY, SAAADI. The CDR3 is made up of 16 amino acids. The V segment lost 3 bases and the J segment 0 bases; nucleotides outside the gene matches: 6. In DNA form, the CDR3 reads TGCGCCAGCAGTGATGGGACAGGGCTGAGCTCCTACGAGCAGTACTTC. Residues: CASSDGTGLSSYEQYF.

This chain uses TRBV28 with TRBJ2-7; the D gene is possibly TRBD2 (5 bases). V lost 2 bases and J 7 bases, leaving 15 bases between the germline ends. The CDR3 runs 14 residues. Looked up from germline, CDR1 is MDHEN and CDR2 is SYDVKM. The CDR3 reads CASSLNGVPREQYF. DNA for the CDR3: TGTGCCAGCAGTTTAAACGGGGTTCCTCGTGAGCAGTACTTC. The variable domain in full, with the rest retrieved from reference TRBV28 and TRBJ2-7, is DVKVTQSSRYLVKRTGEKVFLECVQDMDHENMFWYRQDPGLGLRLIYFSYDVKMKEKGDIPEGYSVSREKKERFSLILESASTNQTSMYLCASSLNGVPREQYFGPGTRLTVT.

This chain joins TRBV18 and TRBJ2-1, with TRBD2 identical over 14 bases. Germline loops: CDR1 KGHSH, CDR2 LQKENI. V dropped 0 bases and J dropped 6; count of bases not matched to a gene: 4. The CDR3 runs to 17 residues. CDR3 in amino acids: CASSPPAGTSGSNEQFF. The CDR3 DNA sequence: TGTGCCAGCTCACCACCGGCCGGGACTAGCGGGAGCAATGAGCAGTTCTTC. The full variable domain, with the rest looked up from reference TRBV18 and TRBJ2-1, is NAGVMQNPRHLVRRRGQEARLRCSPMKGHSHVYWYRQLPEEGLKFMVYLQKENIIDESGMPKERFSAEFPKEGPSILRIQQVVRGDSAAYFCASSPPAGTSGSNEQFFGPGTRLTVL.

CDR3 protein: CATSSFDINQPQHF. CDR3 coding DNA: TGTGCCACCAGCAGCTTTGACATCAATCAGCCCCAGCATTTT. The chain carries TRBV15 and TRBJ1-5; D is unresolved. Germline lookup yields CDR1 LNHNV and CDR2 YYDKDF (reference sequence). The CDR3 runs 14 residues. The V end was cut by 3 bases, the J end by 3 bases, with 9 bases between. The full variable domain, rest sourced from reference TRBV15 and TRBJ1-5, is DAMVIQNPRYQVTQFGKPVTLSCSQTLNHNVMYWYQQKSSQAPKLLFHYYDKDFNNEADTPDNFQSRRPNTSFCFLDIRSPGLGDTAMYLCATSSFDINQPQHFGDGTRLSIL.

This sequence joins TRBV30 and TRBJ2-3; 7 bases match TRBD1. The junction had 8 bases not matched to a gene; V was cut back by 4 bases and J by 4 bases. CDR1 is GTSNPN and CDR2 is SVGIG in the germline V gene (reference sequence). The length of the CDR3 is 14 residues. The chain's CDR3 is CAWTRAGGADTQYF. As DNA, the CDR3 is TGTGCCTGGACTAGAGCAGGGGGTGCAGATACGCAGTATTTT.

The V call is TRBV7-9, the J call TRBJ2-5; D gene unclear. CDR3 length equals 12 residues. Germline V gene data show CDR1 as SEHNR and CDR2 as FQNEAQ (reference sequence). The germline V and J ends were trimmed by 4 bases and 3 bases, with 6 bases remaining between them. As DNA, the CDR3 is TGTGCCAGCAGCTCCGCGGAAGAGACCCAGTACTTC. This translates into CASSSAEETQYF. Looking up the rest from reference TRBV7-9 and TRBJ2-5 gives the full variable domain: DTGVSQNPRHKITKRGQNVTFRCDPISEHNRLYWYRQTLGQGPEFLTYFQNEAQLEKSRLLSDRFSAERPKGSFSTLEIQRTEQGDSAMYLCASSSAEETQYFGPGTRLLVL.

The chain carries TRBV19 and TRBJ1-3, with D hard to call. The CDR3 loop spans 11 amino acids. The V gene's germline CDR1 is LNHDA and CDR2 SQIVND (reference sequence). The ends were cut back, 3 bases at V and 6 bases at J, with 3 bases in the middle. The CDR3 region has the DNA TGTGCCAGTAGTATGGTAAACACCATATATTTT. Translating gives CASSMVNTIYF.

This chain links TRBV2 with TRBJ1-1, with D possibly being TRBD1 (5 bases). Germline V gene lookup returns CDR1 SNHLY and CDR2 FYNNEI. V was pared by 8 bases and J by 5 bases, with 18 bases between. The CDR3 spans 14 residues. CDR3 in amino acids: CASGERPQGTEAFF. The CDR3 nucleotides are TGTGCCAGCGGCGAACGTCCGCAGGGAACTGAAGCTTTCTTT.

The rearrangement uses TRBV5-1 and TRBJ1-1; 10 bases match TRBD1. Germline V lookup: CDR1 SGHRS, CDR2 YFSETQ. The length of the CDR3 is 15 residues. V shed 2 bases and J 8 bases; nucleotides not matched to a gene: 9. This CDR3 reads CASSLGVGQGTEAFF. The CDR3 nucleotides are TGCGCCAGCAGCTTAGGGGTGGGACAGGGGACCGAAGCTTTCTTT.

The sample holds a few counts of this clone. The chain is built from TRBV19 and TRBJ1-1; unclear D gene. V was shortened by 3 bases and J by 1 base, with 9 bases between the two germline ends. The CDR3 runs 14 residues. Germline V gene sequence: CDR1 LNHDA, CDR2 SQIVND (reference sequence). This chain's CDR3 is CASSMRRQNTEAFF. CDR3 in DNA: TGTGCCAGTAGTATGAGACGCCAGAACACTGAAGCTTTCTTT.

This clone showed up just once. This chain links TRBV10-3 with TRBJ1-2; weak D call: TRBD1 (5 bases). Germline CDR1 ENHRY, CDR2 SYGVKD. Trimming left V 3 bases short and J 0 bases short, with 11 bases between. CDR3 length: 15 amino acids. The DNA of the CDR3 is TGTGCCATCAGTGAATGGGGCCGGTCTAACTATGGCTACACCTTC. This sequence encodes CAISEWGRSNYGYTF.

This rearrangement joins TRBV6-5 to TRBJ2-1, with 8 bases lining up with TRBD2. The CDR3 sequence is 13 residues long. The J segment lost 6 bases and the V segment lost 7 bases, leaving 5 bases of the junction unmatched. The germline V gene encodes CDR1 MNHEY and CDR2 SVGAGI. The CDR3 region has the DNA TGTGCCAGCAAGTTAGCGGGAATCAATGAGCAGTTCTTC. It yields the protein CASKLAGINEQFF.

This chain connects TRBV19 to TRBJ1-2, with 7 bases that match TRBD1. V lost 5 bases to trimming and J lost 8 bases; unmatched junction nucleotides: 8. The CDR3 sequence is 13 residues long. Looked up from germline, CDR1 is LNHDA and CDR2 is SQIVND (reference sequence). The CDR3 loop is CASSPTGSEGYTF. As DNA, the CDR3 is TGTGCCAGTAGTCCGACAGGGAGTGAAGGCTACACCTTC.

This rearrangement joins TRBV18 to TRBJ2-7; no firm D call. The CDR3 has 14 residues. Trimming took off 2 bases at V and 0 bases at J, with 8 bases between the two ends. Germline values: CDR1 KGHSH, CDR2 LQKENI. Here the CDR3 DNA reads TGTGCCAGCTCACCAAACTTGGGCTCCTACGAGCAGTACTTC. Translation gives CASSPNLGSYEQYF. The whole variable domain, filled in from reference TRBV18 and TRBJ2-7, reads NAGVMQNPRHLVRRRGQEARLRCSPMKGHSHVYWYRQLPEEGLKFMVYLQKENIIDESGMPKERFSAEFPKEGPSILRIQQVVRGDSAAYFCASSPNLGSYEQYFGPGTRLTVT.

This clone was seen a handful of times. This chain joins TRBV30 and TRBJ1-2; perhaps TRBD1 as D (6 bases). Germline CDR1 reads GTSNPN; CDR2 reads SVGIG (reference sequence). This CDR3 contains 12 residues. Trimming removed 1 base from V and 6 bases from J, with 9 bases in between. This CDR3 reads CAWSAGGNGYTF. The CDR3 DNA follows: TGTGCCTGGAGTGCTGGGGGCAATGGCTACACCTTC.